This TCR beta chain stems from a study of shared clonotypes between healthy human individuals (dated by TCRdb to about 2020). With regard to the full study: Two women and a few men aged 18 to 49 years were included in the cohort. To increase sequencing depth and limit assay-specific biases, different laboratories used diverse techniques to prepare libraries and sequence TCR repertoires. Blood TCR repertoires of a handful of healthy adults were deeply sequenced to estimate repertoire size and the extent of clonotype sharing between individuals. For each donor, CD4 naive and CD4 memory were each given three plates, CD8 naive was given two plates, and CD8 memory was given one plate. Leukapheresis yielded between about 0.94 and 9 billion PBMCs per donor.

Study-wide findings and limitations: Sampling was restricted to blood, and TCR repertoires in tissues likely differ from the TCR repertoires found in blood. Because the study included a small number of donors, the genetic and exposure-history diversity represented was limited. Even with the large sequencing depth, rarefaction of the sorted-subset datasets indicated that sequencing was incomplete. Across a few donors, around 5.4% of naive CD4, roughly 3.4% of naive CD8, roughly 2.3% of memory CD4, and around 0.4% of memory CD8 clonotypes were shared. Naive subsets generally had larger estimated clonotype richness than memory subsets did. Compared with non-shared clonotypes, clonotypes shared by all four sorted-subset donors had higher generation probabilities. Pairwise subsampling indicated that sequencing depth was expected to affect the degree of clonotype sharing among donors.

There are 10 amino acids in the CDR3, from cysteine to phenylalanine inclusive. Left in the record is the CDR3 DNA by itself, 30 bases read in frame from the first base. Trimming at the junction amounts to 8 bases on V and 5 bases on J, and the germline ends lie 7 bases apart. The germline V gene yields MNHEY for CDR1 and SVGAGI for CDR2. CD8 naive samples were CD45RO-negative cells positively selected for CCR7, giving a CD45RA+CCR7+ population that excluded TemRA cells. The donors were healthy, HIV-negative adults with no recently reported acute infections or vaccinations. Only Caucasian adults living in Nashville, Tennessee, USA were represented among the donors. Blood was collected by leukapheresis, and PBMCs were isolated by Ficoll-Histopaque density gradient centrifugation and then cryopreserved in liquid nitrogen vapor phase. Analytical flow cytometry was used to check the purity and quantity of each magnetically sorted T cell population. Each sorted fraction had its genomic DNA isolated and then quantified by UV absorbance on a Nanodrop 2000c.

Using the deep immunoSEQ assay, TCR CDR3 regions were amplified from genomic DNA by multiplex PCR. Extracted genomic DNA from each cell subset was distributed evenly across all wells of several immunoSEQ 96-well plates, and each plate was treated as a replicate. For sorted subsets, 200 to 250 ng of genomic DNA, equivalent to some 30,000 T cell genomes, went into each replicate PCR. The purified libraries were quantified using a Qubit 3.0 fluorometer, sized with a Bioanalyzer 2100, and then quantified again using the KAPA Library Quantification kit. A separate single-read 150-cycle Illumina NextSeq 550 flow cell was used to sequence each immunoSEQ 96-well plate. Per the source publication's procedure: The immunoSEQ output contained only junctional sequences without quality scores, so filtering could not match that applied to full-length reads. Sequences were annotated with PyIR, a Python wrapper for IgBLAST v1.9, using IMGT germline references to assign V/J genes and CDR3. Reads were removed for weak V/J assignments (E-value above 1e-6), missing CDR3, stop codons, out-of-frame junctions, or ambiguous translated residues. V3J clonotypes were defined as sequences sharing an identical inferred V gene, J gene, and CDR3 amino acid sequence. Percentage overlap between repertoires was computed as shared unique clonotypes divided by the size of the smaller repertoire. Three approaches were used to assess repertoire richness: RTK rarefaction, the Chao1 estimator, and Recon v2.1 estimates of unobserved clonotypes. OLGA was used to compute generation probabilities for all TCRbeta clonotypes that the gDNA method yielded from a handful of donors. The table was pulled from immuneACCESS by TCRdb, which kept in-frame rearrangements only. Such tables lose some clones; where checked, under half of the loss comes from unresolved V genes, and the rest has no known cause. Clone size and the V and J calls come from that table; the DNA yielded D and trimming. This sample is represented by hundreds of thousands of clones; about 98% of them were singletons. More than 0.3% of the sample is taken by the ten largest.

A word on this clone: This receptor's antigen is unknown. It has no much larger one-base neighbor in the sample; base qualities were not kept.

The material sequenced was naive CD8+ T cells sorted from blood. Read against the paper, the sample's cell subset or site label means: CD45RA+CCR7+. Recombination joined TRBV6-5 with TRBJ2-7; the D gene may be TRBD1 or TRBD2, since each aligns over 5 bases. This receptor was taken from a man aged 25-40 years in good health. Read as DNA, the sequence is TGTGCCAGCGGGGGTCACGAGCAGTACTTC. It is translated as CASGGHEQYF.